One and the same sample provided the 24 T cell receptor beta chains below, sequenced in a study of shared clonotypes between healthy human individuals. Generated by immunoSEQ multiplex PCR, the TCRdb table keeps only in-frame clones and is missing some. This table has over 950,000 clones, 70% to 80% appearing once. The sample taken for sequencing was memory CD4+ T cells from PBMCs. Subset noted: CD45RA-negative fraction. Receptors originate from a man younger than 35 in good health. Some clones in this sample may be carry-over from other donors' samples.

J is TRBJ2-1 and V is TRBV12-5; TRBD2 matches 11 bases. Per germline, CDR1 LGHNT and CDR2 FRNRAP. V trimming: 7 bases; J trimming: 6 bases; junction bases outside the gene matches: 2. CDR3 length: 13 amino acids. CDR3 protein: CASAGLAGNEQFF. CDR3 sequence (DNA): TGTGCTAGTGCCGGACTAGCGGGCAATGAGCAGTTCTTC.

This clone was recorded once. J is TRBJ1-4 and V is TRBV6-5; D ambiguous. V lost 0 bases and J lost 7, with 9 bases in between. The CDR3 has 14 amino acids. Germline V gene data show CDR1 as MNHEY and CDR2 as SVGAGI. The CDR3 sequence: CASSYSRWGEKLFF. Written as DNA, the CDR3 is TGTGCCAGCAGTTACTCAAGGTGGGGTGAAAAACTGTTTTTT.

The genes are TRBV27 and TRBJ2-1, with D perhaps matching TRBD2 (5 bases). V shed 8 bases and J shed 5 bases, with 16 bases lying between them. The CDR3 contains 14 residues. Germline CDR1 and CDR2: MNHEY and SMNVEV (reference sequence). The DNA for the CDR3 is TGTGCCAGCCGGGCCCGGGATAGGGACAATGAGCAGTTCTTC. Its protein is CASRARDRDNEQFF.

This chain joins TRBV29-1 and TRBJ2-3, with D tentatively TRBD1 or TRBD2 (5 bases each). CDR3 length: 15 amino acids. Germline V CDR1 and CDR2: SQVTM, ANQGSEA. V was pared by 6 bases and J by 0 bases, with 16 bases between. CDR3 loop: CSVVPYEGSTDTQYF. CDR3 nucleotide sequence: TGCAGCGTGGTCCCGTATGAGGGGAGCACAGATACGCAGTATTTT.

The chain couples TRBV6-6 to TRBJ2-2; 15 nucleotides agree with TRBD2. The germline gives CDR1 MNHNY, CDR2 SVGAGI (reference sequence). Unmatched junction bases numbered 4, after V lost 7 bases and J lost 7 bases. The CDR3 is made up of 15 amino acids. CDR3 sequence: CASTRTSGRGGELFF. Written as DNA, the CDR3 is TGTGCCAGCACACGGACTAGCGGGAGGGGCGGGGAGCTGTTTTTT.

The chain links TRBV10-3 to TRBJ1-4, with 9 positions matching TRBD1. Germline CDR1 reads ENHRY; CDR2 reads SYGVKD. The ends lost 6 bases at V and 4 bases at J; junction bases unmatched: 6. The CDR3 loop spans 15 amino acids. The CDR3 sequence: CAIRAGTGHNEKLFF. The CDR3 DNA sequence: TGTGCCATCAGGGCCGGGACAGGGCATAATGAAAAACTGTTTTTT.

This chain joins TRBV5-1 and TRBJ1-3; D is unresolved. V gave up 5 bases and J gave up 0 bases, with 9 bases separating them. The CDR3 has 14 residues. Per germline, CDR1 SGHRS and CDR2 YFSETQ. In nucleotides, the CDR3 is TGCGCCAGCAGTCGCGACACCTCTGGAAACACCATATATTTT. Translating gives CASSRDTSGNTIYF.

The rearrangement uses TRBV12-1 and TRBJ2-7; the D segment call TRBD2 is taken from the table without a DNA check. TRBV12-1 is designated a pseudogene. The CDR3 consists of 12 residues. The CDR3 DNA reads TGTGCCAGCAGCGAAGGACTCTACGAGCAGTACTTC. Its translation: CASSEGLYEQYF.

This sequence joins TRBV7-2 and TRBJ1-3, with TRBD1 as a possible D gene (5 bases). The germline V gene has CDR1 SGHTA and CDR2 FQGNSA. The V end was cut by 3 bases, the J end by 2 bases, with 17 bases between. There are 17 residues in the CDR3. CDR3 sequence (DNA): TGTGCCAGCAGCTTGTACACCGGGACTTCCACTGGAAACACCATATATTTT. It encodes CASSLYTGTSTGNTIYF.

This clone came up once. V and J are TRBV7-8 and TRBJ2-7; 11 bases are shared with TRBD2. CDR1 and CDR2 (germline): SGHVS, FQNEAQ. CDR3 size: 16 residues. V lost 4 bases to trimming and J lost 0 bases; unmatched junction nucleotides: 5. CDR3 region: CASSSSGTSGSYEQYF. The CDR3 bases are TGTGCCAGCAGCTCCTCCGGGACTAGCGGCTCCTACGAGCAGTACTTC.

The rearrangement uses TRBV7-2 and TRBJ2-3; TRBD1 aligns across 8 bases. This CDR3 contains 16 residues. From germline, CDR1 is SGHTA and CDR2 FQGNSA. The trim removed 6 bases at V and 5 bases at J, leaving 13 bases unmatched. This CDR3 is CASSPIRDRTRDTQYF. Here the CDR3 DNA reads TGTGCCAGCAGTCCAATCCGGGACAGGACGCGAGATACGCAGTATTTT.

This clone showed up just once. The V and J genes are TRBV4-2 and TRBJ2-3; perhaps TRBD1 as D (6 bases). CDR3 length: 14 residues. V was pared by 4 bases and J by 2 bases, with 10 bases between. Per the germline V gene, CDR1 is LGHNA and CDR2 is YNFKEQ. CDR3 loop: CASSRGHLTDTQYF. CDR3 coding DNA: TGTGCCAGCAGCCGGGGACATCTCACAGATACGCAGTATTTT.

The V gene is TRBV6-5, the J gene TRBJ2-7; a weak D match, TRBD1 (5 bases). CDR1 is MNHEY, CDR2 SVGAGI, per germline. V was trimmed by 0 bases and J by 6 bases, leaving 12 bases between them. The CDR3 is made up of 14 amino acids. The CDR3 coding sequence is TGTGCCAGCAGTTACTCGGGGCAACGTGGCGAGCAGTACTTC. This sequence encodes CASSYSGQRGEQYF.

V usage is TRBV7-2 and J usage is TRBJ2-7, with 11 bases matching TRBD1. The germline V gene encodes CDR1 SGHTA and CDR2 FQGNSA. V trimming: 3 bases; J trimming: 2 bases; junction bases outside the gene matches: 0. The CDR3 covers 14 residues. The CDR3 loop reads CASSLGQGAYEQYF. The CDR3 nucleotides read TGTGCCAGCAGCTTGGGACAGGGGGCCTACGAGCAGTACTTC. The whole variable domain, remainder taken from reference TRBV7-2 and TRBJ2-7, is GAGVSQSPSNKVTEKGKDVELRCDPISGHTALYWYRQSLGQGLEFLIYFQGNSAPDKSGLPSDRFSAERTGGSVSTLTIQRTQQEDSAVYLCASSLGQGAYEQYFGPGTRLTVT.

At least ten counts were recorded for this clone. The chain recombines TRBV5-1 with TRBJ2-3; 7 bases match TRBD1. J lost 3 bases, V lost 3 bases, and 7 bases had no gene match. Germline V lookup: CDR1 SGHRS, CDR2 YFSETQ. This CDR3 has 15 residues. The CDR3 DNA reads TGCGCCAGCAGCTCGGACAGGATTACAACAGATACGCAGTATTTT. Its translation: CASSSDRITTDTQYF.

This clone showed up just once. V usage is TRBV29-1 and J usage is TRBJ2-7; 7 bases are shared with TRBD1. V lost 4 bases to trimming and J lost 2 bases; unmatched junction nucleotides: 11. The CDR3 is 15 residues long. Per germline, CDR1 SQVTM and CDR2 ANQGSEA. The CDR3 nucleotides read TGCAGCGTTGTGGGGGCTCGACAGGGACCCTACGAGCAGTACTTC. Its translation: CSVVGARQGPYEQYF.

V is TRBV9 and J is TRBJ1-2; possibly TRBD1 for D (5 bases). Germline assignment: CDR1 SGDLS and CDR2 YYNGEE. This CDR3 comprises 15 residues. Deletions cut 0 bases from V and 0 bases from J, with 9 bases between. The CDR3 spells CASSVGGPANYGYTF. CDR3 sequence (DNA): TGTGCCAGCAGCGTAGGGGGACCAGCTAACTATGGCTACACCTTC. The full variable domain, completed using reference TRBV9 and TRBJ1-2, is DSGVTQTPKHLITATGQRVTLRCSPRSGDLSVYWYQQSLDQGLQFLIQYYNGEERAKGNILERFSAQQFPDLHSELNLSSLELGDSALYFCASSVGGPANYGYTFGSGTRLTVV.

The chain employs TRBV25-1 and TRBJ1-1; D is undetermined. V lost 2 bases and J 5 bases, leaving 9 bases between the germline ends. The CDR3 spans 13 residues. In germline, CDR1 is MGHDK, CDR2 SYGVNS. The CDR3 spells CASSEAGRTEAFF. The CDR3 DNA reads as TGTGCCAGCAGTGAAGCGGGGAGAACTGAAGCTTTCTTT.

The CDR3 spells CSVVEGDRAEAFF. The CDR3 coding sequence is TGCAGCGTTGTAGAAGGGGACAGGGCTGAAGCTTTCTTT. The rearrangement links TRBV29-1 to TRBJ1-1; TRBD1 agrees at 9 bases. The CDR3 sequence is 13 residues long. The V gene's germline CDR1 is SQVTM and CDR2 ANQGSEA. V dropped 4 bases and J dropped 6; count of bases not matched to a gene: 6.

A remark on this clone: Just one base apart from a much larger clone, this may be a read error. The rearrangement links TRBV6-1 to TRBJ2-7, with a possible D match to TRBD2 (5 bases). Between the trimmed V and J ends, which lost 3 bases and 5 bases, there was a span of 11 bases. This CDR3 contains 13 residues. CDR1 is MNHNS, CDR2 SASEGT, per germline. In nucleotides, the CDR3 is TGTGCCAGCAGTGAGAGGGAATCCAACGAGCAGTACTTC. Translated: CASSERESNEQYF.

This chain links TRBV5-6 with TRBJ1-2; TRBD1 matches 7 bases. CDR1 is SGHDT and CDR2 is YYEEEE in the germline V gene. The V gene end was trimmed by 3 bases and the J gene end by 0 bases; junction bases not matched to a gene: 2. The CDR3 loop spans 14 amino acids. CDR3 amino acids: CASSWDRANYGYTF. In nucleotides, the CDR3 is TGTGCCAGCAGCTGGGACAGAGCTAACTATGGCTACACCTTC.

J is TRBJ2-3 and V is TRBV29-1; 7 nucleotides align to TRBD2. With V trimmed by 6 bases and J by 2 bases, 14 bases remained unmatched. CDR3 length: 16 residues. CDR1 and CDR2 (germline): SQVTM, ANQGSEA. The CDR3 loop is CSVGPGTSENTDTQYF. The CDR3 DNA follows: TGCAGCGTGGGGCCGGGCACTAGCGAGAACACAGATACGCAGTATTTT.

The J gene is TRBJ2-2, the V gene TRBV28; TRBD2 agrees at 10 bases. Germline-derived CDR1 and CDR2 are MDHEN and SYDVKM. The CDR3 covers 20 residues. Trimming cost V 10 bases and J 3 bases; bases outside gene matches: 23. The CDR3 bases are TGTGCCACCTTAGCAGGGTACTCTCTAGCGGGAGTTCGGGACACCGGGGAGCTGTTTTTT. Translating gives CATLAGYSLAGVRDTGELFF.

The chain employs TRBV2 and TRBJ2-4; D is uncertain. The CDR3 contains 10 residues. Trimming took 7 bases from V and 14 from J, leaving 12 bases between them. The germline gives CDR1 SNHLY, CDR2 FYNNEI. The CDR3 here is CASTGVKEYF. As DNA, the CDR3 is TGTGCCAGCACTGGGGTTAAGGAGTACTTC.